These 3 T cell receptor beta chains were sequenced from one sample in a study of blood T cell repertoires in COVID-19. Profiling relied on immunoSEQ multiplex PCR, and the TCRdb table lists in-frame clones only, not all of them. Among about 120,000 clones listed, around 85% were seen once. The source material was peripheral blood. Receptor source: a man in his fifties or sixties with acute or convalescent COVID-19.

Only one count was recorded for this clone. The rearrangement joins TRBV7-9 to TRBJ2-7; 8 bases fit TRBD2. The CDR3 totals 15 residues. Germline values: CDR1 SEHNR, CDR2 FQNEAQ (reference sequence). With 5 bases clipped from V and 4 bases from J, the junction kept 10 bases outside the gene matches. CDR3 sequence: CASSPPGLASYEQYF. CDR3 bases: TGTGCCAGCAGCCCCCCCGGACTAGCTTCGTACGAGCAGTACTTC.

The chain has TRBV27 and TRBJ2-1, with 8 bases matching TRBD2. V lost 9 bases, J lost 8 bases, and 15 bases stayed unmatched. The CDR3 contains 15 residues. Germline V CDR1 and CDR2: MNHEY, SMNVEV (reference sequence). This CDR3 is CARSLCSGTAYEQFF. For the CDR3, the DNA is TGTGCCAGGTCCTTGTGTAGCGGGACGGCTTATGAGCAGTTCTTC.

The chain couples TRBV5-1 to TRBJ1-2; D unclear. Trimming left V 0 bases short and J 3 bases short, with 6 bases between. Germline V gene sequence: CDR1 SGHRS, CDR2 YFSETQ. The CDR3 runs 13 residues. The CDR3 is CASSLGRDYGYTF. CDR3 nucleotide sequence: TGCGCCAGCAGCTTGGGCCGGGACTATGGCTACACCTTC.